These 22 T cell receptor beta chains were all obtained from the same sample, sequenced in a study of T cell clonality in common variable immunodeficiency. TCRdb keeps only in-frame clones here, not all; method: immunoSEQ multiplex PCR. Observed in the sample are around 50,000 clones, none of them singletons. Material for sequencing was peripheral blood mononuclear cells. The receptors come from a person between 18 and 75 years old in good health.

In its sample, this clone was seen many times. The read ends 3 residues before the CDR3 terminus; that terminus is restored from the germline J gene. This chain connects TRBV5-5 to TRBJ2-5; D might be TRBD1 (6 bases). Trimming removed 4 bases from V and 1 base from J, with 11 bases in between. The CDR3 contains 14 residues. Germline CDR1 reads SGHKS; CDR2 reads YYEKEE (reference sequence). The part of the CDR3 DNA that was read is TGTGCCAGCAGCGGACAGCACCTCCAAGAGACC. Translated: CASSGQHLQET. The full CDR3 sequence reads CASSGQHLQETQYF.

This clone was observed at least ten times. The read halts 3 residues ahead of the CDR3 end, with the missing end drawn from the germline J gene. V gene TRBV7-1 combines with J gene TRBJ2-1; 12 bases align to TRBD2. TRBV7-1 carries the ORF label, with uncertain function. The length of the CDR3 is 20 residues. Losses at the gene ends were 1 base for V and 0 bases for J; bases not matched to a gene: 10. The sequenced CDR3 bases are TGTGCCAGCAGCTCAGAAACCGGGACTAGCGGGTCTAGCTCCTACAATGAG. Its protein product is CASSSETGTSGSSSYNE. The full CDR3 reads CASSSETGTSGSSSYNEQFF.

This clone was recorded at least ten times. Read coverage stops 3 residues before the CDR3 terminus; the germline J gene supplies the remainder. The V gene is TRBV15, the J gene TRBJ1-6, with 8 bases fitting TRBD1. Trimming cost V 3 bases and J 10 bases; bases outside gene matches: 8. CDR1 and CDR2 (germline): LNHNV, YYDKDF (reference sequence). The CDR3 sequence is 15 residues long. CDR3 DNA (partial): TGTGCCACCAGCAGGTCCACAGGGGGGGAATCACCC. Encoded protein: CATSRSTGGESP. The entire CDR3 is CATSRSTGGESPLHF. The full variable domain, in which reference TRBV15 and TRBJ1-6 provide the parts outside the CDR3, is DAMVIQNPRYQVTQFGKPVTLSCSQTLNHNVMYWYQQKSSQAPKLLFHYYDKDFNNEADTPDNFQSRRPNTSFCFLDIRSPGLGDTAMYLCATSRSTGGESPLHFGNGTRLTVT.

This clone was detected many times. The CDR3 end is not reached by the read, which stops 3 residues before it; the germline J gene fills it in. The chain is built from TRBV10-3 and TRBJ1-2; D might be TRBD1 (5 bases). The germline gives CDR1 ENHRY, CDR2 SYGVKD. This CDR3 has 11 residues. The CDR3 here is CAATSGPGYTF. CDR3 DNA, as far as it was read: TGTGCCGCTACATCAGGGCCCGGC.

This clone has at least ten counts. The read is 3 residues too short to cover the CDR3 end, so that end is filled in from the germline J gene. The chain combines TRBV20-1 with TRBJ2-5; 9 bases agree with TRBD2. Trimming removed 3 bases from V and 4 bases from J; junction bases left unmatched: 12. The CDR3 is 16 amino acids. Germline-derived CDR1 and CDR2 are DFQATT and SNEGSKA (reference sequence). The CDR3 loop is CSARKLAGHPPETQYF. Incomplete CDR3 DNA: TGCAGTGCTAGGAAGCTAGCGGGACACCCCCCAGAGACC.

CDR3 DNA (partial): TGCAGTGCCTTAGGATGGACTAGCGGGAGGATCACAGATACG. It translates to CSALGWTSGRITDT. The whole CDR3 region reads CSALGWTSGRITDTQYF. This chain uses TRBV20-1 with TRBJ2-3; 14 bases are a match to TRBD2. The read stops 3 residues short of the end of the CDR3; the missing end is completed from the germline J gene. This CDR3 contains 17 residues. V trimming: 6 bases; J trimming: 2 bases; junction bases outside the gene matches: 10. Germline V gene data show CDR1 as DFQATT and CDR2 as SNEGSKA (reference sequence).

This clone has at least ten counts. Read sequence stops 3 residues before the CDR3 end, and the germline J gene provides the missing end. V and J are TRBV19 and TRBJ2-4, with a possible D match to TRBD2 (7 bases). This CDR3 is 15 amino acids long. Trimming cost V 5 bases and J 4 bases, with 15 bases left between them. The germline V gene encodes CDR1 LNHDA and CDR2 SQIVND (reference sequence). The sequenced CDR3 bases are TGTGCCAGTAGTCCTGGGAGGGACATTAAAAACATT. It specifies CASSPGRDIKNI. The whole CDR3 reads CASSPGRDIKNIQYF.

This clone was seen many times. The read ends 3 residues before the CDR3 terminus; that terminus is restored from the germline J gene. J is TRBJ2-5 and V is TRBV7-7; 9 nucleotides align to TRBD1. Losses at the gene ends were 4 bases for V and 3 bases for J; bases not matched to a gene: 3. This CDR3 contains 14 residues. Per the germline V gene, CDR1 is SSHAT and CDR2 is FNYEAQ (reference sequence). CDR3 sequence: CASSSGQGEETQYF. The DNA read from the CDR3 is TGTGCCAGCAGCTCGGGACAGGGAGAAGAGACC.

This clone showed up many times. The CDR3 bases that were read are TGCGCCAGCAGCCGAGGGGCAGGGCCTAATGAAAAA. Protein product: CASSRGAGPNEK. The whole CDR3 sequence reads CASSRGAGPNEKLFF. This chain uses TRBV5-1 with TRBJ1-4; D possibly corresponds to TRBD1 (5 bases). The CDR3 end falls 3 residues outside the read, so it is completed with the germline J gene. Germline V gives CDR1 SGHRS, CDR2 YFSETQ. V was cut by 4 bases and J by 3 bases, with 13 bases left in between. This CDR3 region has 15 residues.

In its sample, this clone was seen many times. Its ends do not fully match the called genes, so a read error is possible. The read terminates 3 residues before the CDR3 end, so the remaining end is supplied by the germline J gene. The chain links TRBV4-2 to TRBJ2-2, with D perhaps matching TRBD1 (6 bases). The CDR3 totals 15 residues. Germline V gene lookup returns CDR1 LGHNA and CDR2 YNFKEQ. Here the CDR3 reads CASSQGQTNTGELFF. The sequenced part of the CDR3 DNA is TGCGCCAGCAGCCAAGGACAGACGAACACCGGGGAG.

This clone was picked up many times. Mismatch with germline at one junction end may stem from a read error. The CDR3 extends 3 residues past the end of the read, so its final part is completed from the germline J gene. The chain has TRBV4-2 and TRBJ1-6; maybe TRBD1 (6 bases). Germline V CDR1 and CDR2: LGHNA, YNFKEQ. This CDR3 comprises 14 residues. The sequenced CDR3 bases are TGCGCCAGCAGCCAAGAGGACAGAGATTCACCC. Amino acids: CASSQEDRDSP. The entire CDR3 protein reads CASSQEDRDSPLHF.

This clone has ten or more counts. CDR3 DNA (partial): TGTGCCAGCACTCGGGGACTAGCGGCCAATGAG. Translating gives CASTRGLAANE. The whole CDR3 sequence is CASTRGLAANEQFF. The chain joins TRBV2 to TRBJ2-1, with 11 bases fitting TRBD2. The sequence runs out 3 residues before the end of the CDR3; the remainder is reconstructed from the germline J gene. V lost 7 bases, J lost 6 bases, and 5 bases stayed unmatched. Germline values: CDR1 SNHLY, CDR2 FYNNEI. The CDR3 runs 14 residues. Looking up the rest from reference TRBV2 and TRBJ2-1 gives the full variable domain: EPEVTQTPSHQVTQMGQEVILRCVPISNHLYFYWYRQILGQKVEFLVSFYNNEISEKSEIFDDQFSVERPDGSNFTLKIRSTKLEDSAMYFCASTRGLAANEQFFGPGTRLTVL.

This clone was recorded many times. The CDR3 end is not reached by the read, which stops 3 residues before it; the germline J gene fills it in. This chain links TRBV12-3 or TRBV12-4 with TRBJ2-3; 8 bases are a match to TRBD2. This CDR3 spans 16 amino acids. J lost 6 bases, V lost 3 bases, and 11 bases had no gene match. The CDR3 here is CASSFMASGSGDTQYF. The DNA read from the CDR3 is TGTGCCAGCAGTTTTATGGCTAGCGGGTCGGGGGATACG.

This clone turned up a few times. The germline gene is not matched at one end of the junction; a read error may be the cause. The observed sequence ends 3 residues before the CDR3 terminus, with the missing tail filled in from the germline J gene. The sample holds other DNA sequences that translate to the same CDR3. The rearrangement links TRBV11-2 to TRBJ1-3, with D tentatively TRBD1 (5 bases). The CDR3 contains 15 residues. The V gene's germline CDR1 is SGHAT and CDR2 FQNNGV. The sequenced CDR3 bases are TGTGCCAGCAGAGAGATGACAGCTATTGGAAACACT. Amino acid sequence: CASREMTAIGNT. In full, the CDR3 is CASREMTAIGNTIYF.

This clone was seen at least ten times. Read data end 3 residues before the CDR3 end; the end is taken from the germline J gene. The J gene is TRBJ1-3, the V gene TRBV12-3 or TRBV12-4; TRBD1 matches 7 bases. The CDR3 has 16 residues. V lost 3 bases and J lost 0; bases outside the gene matches: 5. CDR3 loop: CASSFLTGSSGNTIYF. The part of the CDR3 DNA that was read is TGTGCCAGCAGTTTTTTGACAGGGTCCTCTGGAAACACC.

The sample holds many counts of this clone. The CDR3 end falls 3 residues outside the read, so it is completed with the germline J gene. The chain has TRBV19 and TRBJ2-7; 12 bases align to TRBD2. Germline trimming cut 0 bases from V and 5 bases from J; bases unmatched to any gene: 8. Germline V gives CDR1 LNHDA, CDR2 SQIVND (reference sequence). The CDR3 runs 17 residues. CDR3 DNA (partial): TGTGCCAGTAGTATAGATGCTAGCGGGAGGGTTGTTGACGAG. This encodes CASSIDASGRVVDE. The entire CDR3 protein is CASSIDASGRVVDEQYF.

This clone was seen many times. The CDR3 extends 3 residues past the end of the read, so its final part is completed from the germline J gene. The gene calls are TRBV20-1 and TRBJ2-5, with TRBD1 as a possible D gene (5 bases). Germline-derived CDR1 and CDR2 are DFQATT and SNEGSKA (reference sequence). V shed 5 bases and J shed 4 bases, with 17 bases lying between them. This CDR3 comprises 14 residues. The CDR3 here is CSAVDRRGRETQYF. Incomplete CDR3 DNA: TGCAGTGCTGTCGACCGAAGGGGAAGAGAGACC.

The table lists this clone with many counts. The read falls 3 residues short of the CDR3 end, and the missing part is taken from the germline J gene. The chain has TRBV6-2 or TRBV6-3 and TRBJ1-2, with 8 bases lining up with TRBD1. This CDR3 region has 14 residues. V trimming: 0 bases; J trimming: 5 bases; junction bases outside the gene matches: 2. Germline V gene sequence: CDR1 MNHEY, CDR2 SVGEGT. CDR3 bases read: TGTGCCAGCAGTTACTCGAGGACAGGGTATGGC. Translated: CASSYSRTGYG. The CDR3 in full is CASSYSRTGYGYTF.

The sequenced part of the CDR3 DNA is TGTGCCAGCAGTGTTGCAGGGGGTCTCGATGAG. Translated, it gives CASSVAGGLDE. The CDR3 in its entirety is CASSVAGGLDEQFF. The chain employs TRBV6-4 and TRBJ2-1, with 7 bases identical to TRBD1. The read finishes 3 residues shy of the CDR3 end, and the germline J gene is used to complete it. After removal of 4 bases from V and 8 bases from J, the junction contained 8 bases not matched to a gene. The CDR3 is made up of 14 amino acids. From germline, CDR1 is MRHNA and CDR2 SNTAGT.

The table lists this clone with many counts. The observed sequence ends 3 residues before the CDR3 terminus, with the missing tail filled in from the germline J gene. The rearrangement joins TRBV4-1 to TRBJ2-2, with 9 bases that match TRBD2. The CDR3 is 16 residues long. CDR1 MGHRA and CDR2 YSYEKL come from the germline V gene. V gave up 3 bases and J gave up 4 bases; unmatched junction bases: 6. CDR3 bases read: TGCGCCAGCAGCCACGGCGGGAGGGAATTCACCGGGGAG. It translates to CASSHGGREFTGE. The whole CDR3 sequence reads CASSHGGREFTGELFF.

This clone occurred many times. The CDR3 loop is CASSSGVGAFF. Incomplete CDR3 DNA: TGTGCCAGCAGCTCGGGGGTGGGA. The rearrangement joins TRBV7-9 to TRBJ1-1, with D perhaps matching TRBD1 (5 bases). The observed sequence ends 3 residues before the CDR3 terminus, with the missing tail filled in from the germline J gene. The length of the CDR3 is 11 residues. Germline lookup yields CDR1 SEHNR and CDR2 FQNEAQ (reference sequence).

This clone showed up many times. Read data end 3 residues before the CDR3 end; the end is taken from the germline J gene. This chain links TRBV19 with TRBJ1-3; TRBD1 might be the D (6 bases). The germline V gene encodes CDR1 LNHDA and CDR2 SQIVND (reference sequence). The CDR3 totals 15 residues. Trimming took off 9 bases at V and 2 bases at J, with 17 bases between the two ends. The CDR3 bases that were read are TGTGCCAGCTCCACCTCAGGGGCCCCTGGAAACACC. Residues: CASSTSGAPGNT. The full CDR3 reads CASSTSGAPGNTIYF.